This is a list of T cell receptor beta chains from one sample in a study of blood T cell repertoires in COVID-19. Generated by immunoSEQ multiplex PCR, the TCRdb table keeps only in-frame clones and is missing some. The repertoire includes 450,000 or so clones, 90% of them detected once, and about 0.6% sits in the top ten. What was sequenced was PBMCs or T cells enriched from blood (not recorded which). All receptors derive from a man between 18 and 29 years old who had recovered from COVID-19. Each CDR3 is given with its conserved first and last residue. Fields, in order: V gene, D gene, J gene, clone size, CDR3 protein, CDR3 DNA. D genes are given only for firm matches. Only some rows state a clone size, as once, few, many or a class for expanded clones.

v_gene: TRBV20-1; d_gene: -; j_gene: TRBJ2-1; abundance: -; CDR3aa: CSALIEKEQFF; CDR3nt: TGCAGTGCTCTGATAGAGAAAGAGCAGTTCTTC
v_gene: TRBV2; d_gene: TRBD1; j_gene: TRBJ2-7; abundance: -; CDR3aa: CASSTGQGSYEQYF; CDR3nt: TGTGCCAGCAGTACCGGACAGGGCTCCTACGAGCAGTACTTC
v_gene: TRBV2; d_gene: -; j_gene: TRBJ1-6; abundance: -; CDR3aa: CASSLQTENSPLHF; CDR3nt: TGTGCCAGCAGCTTACAGACAGAGAATTCACCCCTCCACTTT
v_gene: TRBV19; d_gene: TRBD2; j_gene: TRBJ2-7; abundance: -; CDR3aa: CASSKALAGIYEQYF; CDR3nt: TGTGCCAGTAGCAAGGCCCTAGCGGGGATCTACGAGCAGTACTTC
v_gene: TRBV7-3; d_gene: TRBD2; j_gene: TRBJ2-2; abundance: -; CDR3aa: CASSSLGGGRRELFF; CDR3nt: TGTGCCAGCAGCTCCCTCGGGGGCGGGAGGAGGGAGCTGTTTTTT
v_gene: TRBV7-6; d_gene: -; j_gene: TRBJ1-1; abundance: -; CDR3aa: CASRSSTEAFF; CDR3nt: TGTGCCAGCAGAAGTAGCACTGAAGCTTTCTTT
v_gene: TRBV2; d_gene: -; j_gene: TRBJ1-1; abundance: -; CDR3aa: CASHQFANTEAFF; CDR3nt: TGTGCCAGCCACCAGTTTGCAAACACTGAAGCTTTCTTT
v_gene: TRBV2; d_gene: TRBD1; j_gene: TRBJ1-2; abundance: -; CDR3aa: CASLLDRNLLLNYGYTF; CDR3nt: TGTGCCAGCCTTTTGGACAGGAACCTATTACTAAACTATGGCTACACCTTC
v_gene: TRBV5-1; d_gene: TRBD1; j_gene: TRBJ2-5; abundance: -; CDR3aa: CASSLAGDRGRLAQYF; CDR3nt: TGCGCCAGCAGCTTGGCCGGGGACAGGGGGCGCCTAGCCCAGTACTTC
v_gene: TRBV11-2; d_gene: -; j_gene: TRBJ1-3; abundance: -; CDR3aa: CASSFLGQNSGNTIYF; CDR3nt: TGTGCCAGCAGCTTTTTAGGACAAAACTCTGGAAACACCATATATTTT
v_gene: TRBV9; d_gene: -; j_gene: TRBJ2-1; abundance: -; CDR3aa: CASSDLYNEQFF; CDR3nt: TGTGCCAGCAGCGACTTGTACAATGAGCAGTTCTTC
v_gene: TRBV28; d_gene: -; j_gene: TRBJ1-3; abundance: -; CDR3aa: CASSLSTVGNTIYF; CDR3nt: TGTGCCAGCAGTTTGAGTACAGTGGGAAACACCATATATTTT
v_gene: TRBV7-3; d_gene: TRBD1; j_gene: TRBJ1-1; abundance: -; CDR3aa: CASSLMARGLGTEAFF; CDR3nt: TGTGCCAGCAGCTTAATGGCCAGGGGGCTGGGGACTGAAGCTTTCTTT
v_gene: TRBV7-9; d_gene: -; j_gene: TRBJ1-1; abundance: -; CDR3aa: CATGDRQDTEAFF; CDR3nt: TGTGCCACCGGAGACAGGCAAGATACTGAAGCTTTCTTT
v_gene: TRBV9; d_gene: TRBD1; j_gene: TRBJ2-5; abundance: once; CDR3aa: CASSVDDRAKTQYF; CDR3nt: TGTGCCAGCAGCGTAGATGACAGGGCTAAGACCCAGTACTTC
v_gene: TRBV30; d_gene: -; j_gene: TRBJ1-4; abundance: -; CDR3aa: CAWDGGPRPEKLFF; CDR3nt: TGTGCCTGGGACGGGGGACCACGGCCTGAAAAACTGTTTTTT
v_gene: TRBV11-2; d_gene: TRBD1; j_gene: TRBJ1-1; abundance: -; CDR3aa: CASSIDRGREAFF; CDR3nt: TGTGCCAGCAGCATCGACAGGGGGCGCGAAGCTTTCTTT
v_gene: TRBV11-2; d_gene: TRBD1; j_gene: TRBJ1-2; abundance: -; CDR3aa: CASSSPADRVHGYTF; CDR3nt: TGTGCCAGCAGCTCCCCCGCGGACAGGGTCCATGGCTACACCTTC
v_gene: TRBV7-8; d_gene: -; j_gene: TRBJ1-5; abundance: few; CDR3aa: CASSSGGAYSNQPQHF; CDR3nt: TGTGCCAGCAGCTCTGGGGGGGCGTATAGCAATCAGCCCCAGCATTTT
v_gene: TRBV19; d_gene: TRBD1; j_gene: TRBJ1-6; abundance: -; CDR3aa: CASSLDRGGSPLHF; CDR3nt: TGTGCCAGTAGTCTCGACAGGGGTGGTTCACCCCTCCACTTT
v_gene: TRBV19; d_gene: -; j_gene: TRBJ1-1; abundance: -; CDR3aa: CASSTGGNTEAFF; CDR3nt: TGTGCCAGTTCGACGGGGGGAAACACTGAAGCTTTCTTT
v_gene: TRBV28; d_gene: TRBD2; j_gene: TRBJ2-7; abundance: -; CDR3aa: CASHPGLAGYYEQYF; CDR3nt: TGTGCCAGCCACCCGGGACTAGCGGGTTACTACGAGCAGTACTTC
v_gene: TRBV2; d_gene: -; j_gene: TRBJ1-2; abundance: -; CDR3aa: CASSERGWPYTF; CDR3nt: TGTGCCAGCAGTGAAAGAGGGTGGCCCTACACCTTC
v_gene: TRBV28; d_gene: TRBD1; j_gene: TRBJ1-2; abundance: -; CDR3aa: CASRPGGKYGYTF; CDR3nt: TGTGCCAGCAGACCAGGGGGCAAGTATGGCTACACCTTC
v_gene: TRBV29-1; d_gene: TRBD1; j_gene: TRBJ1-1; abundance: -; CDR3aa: CSVNRGLGDTEAFF; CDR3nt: TGCAGCGTTAACAGGGGCCTCGGGGACACTGAAGCTTTCTTT
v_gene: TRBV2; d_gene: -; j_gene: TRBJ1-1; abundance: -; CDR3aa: CASTGTIYTEAFF; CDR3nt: TGTGCCAGCACCGGGACAATTTACACTGAAGCTTTCTTT
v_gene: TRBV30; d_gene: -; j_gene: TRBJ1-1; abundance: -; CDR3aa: CAWSVWQYTEAFF; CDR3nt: TGTGCCTGGAGTGTCTGGCAGTACACTGAAGCTTTCTTT
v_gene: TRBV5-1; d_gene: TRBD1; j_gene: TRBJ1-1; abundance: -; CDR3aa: CASSPGQGPNTEAFF; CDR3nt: TGCGCCAGCAGCCCAGGACAGGGACCGAACACTGAAGCTTTCTTT
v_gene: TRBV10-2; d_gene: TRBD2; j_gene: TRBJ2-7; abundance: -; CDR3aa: CASRLAGGPGEQYF; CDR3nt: TGCGCCAGCAGGTTAGCGGGAGGGCCGGGGGAGCAGTACTTC
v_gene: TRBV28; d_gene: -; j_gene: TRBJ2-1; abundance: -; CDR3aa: CASSSNSNEQFF; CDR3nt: TGTGCCAGCAGTTCCAACAGTAATGAGCAGTTCTTC
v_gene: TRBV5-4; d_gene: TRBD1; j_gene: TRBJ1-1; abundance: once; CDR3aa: CASSLGQGADTEAFF; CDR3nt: TGTGCCAGCAGCTTGGGACAGGGGGCGGACACTGAAGCTTTCTTT
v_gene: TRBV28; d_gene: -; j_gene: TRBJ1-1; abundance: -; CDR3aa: CASSPRQINTEAFF; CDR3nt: TGTGCCAGCAGTCCCCGACAGATAAACACTGAAGCTTTCTTT
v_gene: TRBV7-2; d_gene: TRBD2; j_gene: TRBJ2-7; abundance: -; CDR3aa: CASSLLGTTPYEQYF; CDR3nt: TGTGCCAGCAGCCTTCTCGGGACTACACCCTACGAGCAGTACTTC
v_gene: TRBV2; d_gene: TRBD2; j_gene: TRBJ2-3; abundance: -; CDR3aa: CASSVTSGSPDTQYF; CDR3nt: TGTGCCAGCAGTGTGACTAGCGGGAGTCCAGATACGCAGTATTTT
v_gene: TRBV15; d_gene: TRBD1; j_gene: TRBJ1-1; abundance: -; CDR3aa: CATSVRQGATEAFF; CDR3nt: TGTGCCACCAGCGTCCGACAGGGCGCCACTGAAGCTTTCTTT
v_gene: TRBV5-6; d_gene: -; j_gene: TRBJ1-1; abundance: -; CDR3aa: CASSLGGWVTEAFF; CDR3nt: TGTGCCAGCAGCTTGGGAGGGTGGGTCACTGAAGCTTTCTTT
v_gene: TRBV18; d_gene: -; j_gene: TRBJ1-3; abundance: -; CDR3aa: CASSPIGVSGNTIYF; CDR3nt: TGTGCCAGCTCACCAATCGGGGTCTCTGGAAACACCATATATTTT
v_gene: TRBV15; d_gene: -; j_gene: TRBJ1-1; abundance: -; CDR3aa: CASGHANAEAFF; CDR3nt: TGTGCCTCCGGACACGCCAACGCTGAAGCTTTCTTT
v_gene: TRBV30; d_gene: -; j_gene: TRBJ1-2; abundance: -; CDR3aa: CAWSGTTFYGYTF; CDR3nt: TGTGCCTGGAGTGGGACAACCTTTTATGGCTACACCTTC
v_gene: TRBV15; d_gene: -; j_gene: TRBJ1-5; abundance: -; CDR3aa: CATSRGGQPQHF; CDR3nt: TGTGCCACCAGCAGAGGAGGTCAGCCCCAGCATTTT
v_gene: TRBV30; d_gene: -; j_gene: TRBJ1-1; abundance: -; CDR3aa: CAWSRDRHAFF; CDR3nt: TGTGCCTGGAGCCGCGACAGGCATGCTTTCTTT
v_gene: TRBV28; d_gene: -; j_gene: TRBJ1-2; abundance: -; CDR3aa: CASSSFKGNYGYTF; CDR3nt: TGTGCCAGCAGTTCCTTTAAGGGGAACTATGGCTACACCTTC
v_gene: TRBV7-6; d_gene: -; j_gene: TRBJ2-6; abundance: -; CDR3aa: CASSLGYGRADSGANVLTF; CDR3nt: TGTGCCAGCAGCCTAGGGTACGGCAGGGCGGACTCTGGGGCCAACGTCCTGACTTTC
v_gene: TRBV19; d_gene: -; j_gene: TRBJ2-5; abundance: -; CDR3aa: CASSFQETQYF; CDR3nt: TGTGCCAGTAGCTTTCAGGAGACCCAGTACTTC
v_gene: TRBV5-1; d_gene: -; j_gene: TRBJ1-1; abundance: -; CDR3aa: CASSFYGKSNTEAFF; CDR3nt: TGCGCCAGCAGCTTTTATGGCAAATCGAACACTGAAGCTTTCTTT
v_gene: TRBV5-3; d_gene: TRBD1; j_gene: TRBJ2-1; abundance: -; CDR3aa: CARSQFRDSESNNEQFF; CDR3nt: TGTGCCAGAAGCCAGTTTAGGGACAGCGAAAGCAACAATGAGCAGTTCTTC
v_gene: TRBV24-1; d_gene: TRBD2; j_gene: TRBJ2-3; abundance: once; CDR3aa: CATSDRRRGGPSTDTQYF; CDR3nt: TGTGCCACCAGTGATCGGCGGCGGGGGGGACCGAGCACAGATACGCAGTATTTT
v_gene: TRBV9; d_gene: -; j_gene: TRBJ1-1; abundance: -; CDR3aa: CASSVGGSDTEAFF; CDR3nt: TGTGCCAGCAGCGTAGGTGGCTCAGACACTGAAGCTTTCTTT
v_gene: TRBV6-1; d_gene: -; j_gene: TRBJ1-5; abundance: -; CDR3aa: CASSEALQGLRQPQHF; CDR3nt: TGTGCCAGCAGTGAAGCGCTTCAGGGGTTAAGGCAGCCCCAGCATTTT
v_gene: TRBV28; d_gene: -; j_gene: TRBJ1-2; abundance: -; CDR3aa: CASSPSIGMRGYTF; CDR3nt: TGTGCCAGCAGTCCTTCTATTGGAATGCGGGGCTACACCTTC
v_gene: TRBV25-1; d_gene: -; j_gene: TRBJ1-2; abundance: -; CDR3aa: CASSGITEDEKYGYTF; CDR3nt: TGTGCCAGCAGTGGGATTACAGAAGACGAAAAGTATGGCTACACCTTC
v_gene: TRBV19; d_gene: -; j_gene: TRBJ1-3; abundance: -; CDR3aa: CASRAGPAGSTIYF; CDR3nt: TGTGCCAGTAGAGCCGGACCGGCTGGGAGCACCATATATTTT
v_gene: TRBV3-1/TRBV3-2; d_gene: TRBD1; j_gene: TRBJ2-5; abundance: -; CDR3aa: CASSQPHLPGQGFMETQYF; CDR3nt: TGTGCCAGCAGCCAACCCCACCTCCCGGGACAGGGTTTTATGGAGACCCAGTACTTC
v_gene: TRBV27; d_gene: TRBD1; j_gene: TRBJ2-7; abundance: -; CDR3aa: CASSRRKGQGAPWGYF; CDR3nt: TGTGCCAGCAGCCGCAGAAAAGGACAGGGGGCACCATGGGGGTACTTC
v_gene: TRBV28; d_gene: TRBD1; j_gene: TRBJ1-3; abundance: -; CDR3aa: CASSLLQGAGNTIYF; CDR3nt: TGTGCCAGCAGCCTTCTACAGGGGGCTGGAAACACCATATATTTT
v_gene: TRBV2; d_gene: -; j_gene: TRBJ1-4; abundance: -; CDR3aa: CASSDRGGTTNEKLFF; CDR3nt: TGTGCCAGCAGTGATAGGGGCGGCACAACTAATGAAAAACTGTTTTTT
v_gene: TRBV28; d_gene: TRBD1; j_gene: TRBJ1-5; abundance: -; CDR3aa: CASSLTGTGYGIDQPQHF; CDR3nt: TGTGCCAGCAGTTTAACCGGGACAGGGTATGGGATAGATCAGCCCCAGCATTTT
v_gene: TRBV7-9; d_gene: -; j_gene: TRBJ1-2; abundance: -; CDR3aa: CASSQTGFAGYTF; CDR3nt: TGTGCCAGCAGCCAAACAGGGTTCGCTGGCTACACCTTC
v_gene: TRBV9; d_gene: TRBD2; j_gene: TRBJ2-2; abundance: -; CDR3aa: CASSSSPGLNTGELFF; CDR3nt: TGTGCCAGCAGCTCCTCCCCGGGACTAAACACCGGGGAGCTGTTTTTT